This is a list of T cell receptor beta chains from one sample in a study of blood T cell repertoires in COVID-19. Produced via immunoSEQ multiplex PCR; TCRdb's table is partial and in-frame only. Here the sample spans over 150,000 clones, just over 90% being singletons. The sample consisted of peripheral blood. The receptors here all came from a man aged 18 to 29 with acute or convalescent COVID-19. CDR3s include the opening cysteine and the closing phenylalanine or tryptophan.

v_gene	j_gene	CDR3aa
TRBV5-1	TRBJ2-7	CASSLVTRPGQGYSYEQYF
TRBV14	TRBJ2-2	CASSQYRDAVGELFF
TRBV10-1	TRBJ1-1	CASSDPPGQGGMNTEAFF
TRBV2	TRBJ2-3	CASSPRTNTDTQYF
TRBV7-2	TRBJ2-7	CASSPGTGLYEQYF
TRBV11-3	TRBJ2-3	CASSLAGRGDTQYF
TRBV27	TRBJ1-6	CASSPGQRSSYNSPLHF
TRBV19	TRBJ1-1	CASSFRQVNTEAFF
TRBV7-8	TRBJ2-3	CASSLGTQSTDTQYF
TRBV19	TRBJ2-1	CASSPRGGLAGGREQFF